Below, 31 T cell receptor beta chains from the same sample are listed, as sequenced in a study of control samples from healthy donors and cancer patients. The repertoire was sequenced with immunoSEQ multiplex PCR; TCRdb's copy has only in-frame clones and lacks some. This sample carries 120,000 or so clones, around 93% of them seen once, and the ten largest clones take around 8.1%. Sequencing used blood. All receptors derive from a man between 18 and 35 years old in good health.

The count of this clone is one. The chain joins TRBV30 to TRBJ1-5; the D gene is possibly TRBD1 (5 bases). CDR3 length: 13 amino acids. Germline V gene data show CDR1 as GTSNPN and CDR2 as SVGIG (reference sequence). Trimming pared 4 bases from V and 12 bases from J, leaving 19 bases between. CDR3 nucleotide sequence: TGTGCCTGGACCGAAATCAGGGACGGGGTCCAGCATTTT. Protein: CAWTEIRDGVQHF.

The V gene is TRBV29-1, the J gene TRBJ2-3, with 9 bases lining up with TRBD1. The CDR3 totals 13 residues. V gave up 8 bases and J gave up 5 bases; unmatched junction bases: 8. Germline CDR1 and CDR2: SQVTM and ANQGSEA. CDR3 amino acids: CSSLQGAGDTQYF. The CDR3 region has the DNA TGCAGCTCCCTACAGGGGGCGGGAGATACGCAGTATTTT.

In nucleotides, the CDR3 is TGTGCCAGCAGCTTGGGGTCGGACCAGCCCCAGCATTTT. It codes for CASSLGSDQPQHF. The genes are TRBV7-3 and TRBJ1-5, with D unresolved. This CDR3 spans 13 amino acids. Trimming cost V 3 bases and J 7 bases, with 10 bases left between them. The germline V gene has CDR1 SGHTA and CDR2 FQGTGA.

The chain has TRBV6-6 and TRBJ1-2, with D uncertain. CDR1 MNHNY and CDR2 SVGAGI come from the germline V gene (reference sequence). Between the trimmed V and J ends, which lost 9 bases and 8 bases, there was a span of 13 bases. The CDR3 spans 11 residues. The DNA for the CDR3 is TGTGCCAGTGGACTAACCCAGGGCTACACCTTC. Its translation is CASGLTQGYTF.

The chain couples TRBV5-1 to TRBJ1-6; 11 nucleotides agree with TRBD1. CDR3 size: 17 residues. J lost 5 bases, V lost 4 bases, and 8 bases had no gene match. CDR1 and CDR2 from the germline V gene are SGHRS and YFSETQ. DNA of the CDR3: TGCGCCAGCAGCAGGACAGGGGGCGGGGTTGATAATTCACCCCTCCACTTT. Translating gives CASSRTGGGVDNSPLHF.

This CDR3 is CATSGDSRWGDTQYF. For the CDR3, the DNA is TGTGCCACCAGTGGCGACAGCCGGTGGGGAGATACGCAGTATTTT. The J gene is TRBJ2-3, the V gene TRBV24-1; possible D gene TRBD1, 5 bases. Germline assignment: CDR1 KGHDR and CDR2 SFDVKD. The CDR3 is 15 amino acids. V lost 5 bases and J lost 5, with 16 bases in between.

The rearrangement links TRBV10-3 to TRBJ1-1; no definite D call. The CDR3 has 15 amino acids. The V gene lost 2 bases and the J gene lost 1 base, with 11 bases spanning the gap. Per the germline V gene, CDR1 is ENHRY and CDR2 is SYGVKD. DNA of the CDR3: TGTGCCATCAGTGAGCCAAATACGAAGAACACTGAAGCTTTCTTT. Protein product: CAISEPNTKNTEAFF.

This chain joins TRBV30 and TRBJ2-2, with 9 bases aligning to TRBD1. Germline CDR1 reads GTSNPN; CDR2 reads SVGIG (reference sequence). The CDR3 totals 14 residues. With 2 bases clipped from V and 6 bases from J, the junction kept 4 bases outside the gene matches. Here the CDR3 DNA reads TGTGCCTGGAGTACCGGGACAGGGTCCGGGGAGCTGTTTTTT. This translates into CAWSTGTGSGELFF.

The chain joins TRBV19 to TRBJ1-2; no definite D call. Trimming shortened V by 1 base and J by 5 bases, and 14 bases separated the two germline ends. The CDR3 has 15 residues. Germline-derived CDR1 and CDR2 are LNHDA and SQIVND (reference sequence). The CDR3 sequence is CASSIVPGTAYGYTF. The CDR3 DNA reads as TGTGCCAGTAGTATAGTCCCAGGTACGGCTTATGGCTACACCTTC.

The V gene is TRBV6-4, the J gene TRBJ1-1; D is unresolved. Germline-derived CDR1 and CDR2 are MRHNA and SNTAGT. The ends were cut back, 2 bases at V and 2 bases at J, with 6 bases in the middle. This CDR3 has 13 residues. The CDR3 coding sequence is TGTGCCAGCAGTGACAGCATAAACACTGAAGCTTTCTTT. Protein sequence: CASSDSINTEAFF.

This clone has a count of ten or more. Other nucleotide sequences in the sample specify the same CDR3. The chain combines TRBV2 with TRBJ1-5; 7 positions match TRBD1. The V gene's germline CDR1 is SNHLY and CDR2 FYNNEI. Trimming cost V 7 bases and J 3 bases; bases outside gene matches: 3. This CDR3 spans 13 amino acids. CDR3 residues: CASTDRYNQPQHF. CDR3 nucleotide sequence: TGTGCCAGCACGGACAGGTACAATCAGCCCCAGCATTTT.

V and J are TRBV19 and TRBJ1-1; unclear D gene. The V and J ends lost 4 bases and 1 base respectively, with 10 bases between them. Germline CDR1 LNHDA, CDR2 SQIVND (reference sequence). This CDR3 is built from 14 residues. CDR3 DNA sequence: TGTGCCAGTAGTACAGGACCTGGGAACACTGAAGCTTTCTTT. It codes for CASSTGPGNTEAFF.

The chain combines TRBV11-3 with TRBJ1-1; the D gene is possibly TRBD1 (5 bases). The germline V and J ends were trimmed by 5 bases and 0 bases, with 13 bases remaining between them. CDR3 length: 15 amino acids. Looked up from germline, CDR1 is SGHNT and CDR2 is YENEEA. CDR3 in amino acids: CASSLSGTVNTEAFF. The DNA of the CDR3 is TGTGCCAGCAGCCTCTCCGGGACGGTGAACACTGAAGCTTTCTTT.

The chain uses TRBV14 and TRBJ1-4, with a weak D call TRBD1 (6 bases). V lost 1 base and J 4 bases, leaving 7 bases between the germline ends. The CDR3 has 14 amino acids. Germline CDR1 reads SGHDN; CDR2 reads FVKESK. CDR3 sequence: CASSQGTVNEKLFF. The CDR3 DNA sequence: TGTGCCAGCAGCCAAGGGACAGTTAATGAAAAACTGTTTTTT.

This chain connects TRBV18 to TRBJ1-2; D uncertain. Trimming stripped 5 bases from V and 4 bases from J, with 8 bases between. From germline, CDR1 is KGHSH and CDR2 LQKENI. The CDR3 length is 12 residues. The CDR3 reads CASSETVYGYTF. The CDR3 DNA follows: TGTGCCAGCTCAGAGACCGTCTATGGCTACACCTTC. Full variable domain (rest looked up from reference TRBV18 and TRBJ1-2): NAGVMQNPRHLVRRRGQEARLRCSPMKGHSHVYWYRQLPEEGLKFMVYLQKENIIDESGMPKERFSAEFPKEGPSILRIQQVVRGDSAAYFCASSETVYGYTFGSGTRLTVV.

The genes are TRBV30 and TRBJ1-6; D not resolved. Trimming cost V 0 bases and J 8 bases, with 20 bases left between them. CDR3 length: 17 residues. Germline V gene lookup returns CDR1 GTSNPN and CDR2 SVGIG (reference sequence). The CDR3 spells CAWSVGVTVPNYSPLHF. The CDR3 DNA reads as TGTGCCTGGAGTGTTGGGGTTACGGTCCCGAATTATTCACCCCTCCACTTT.

In this sample, this clone turned up a few times. The V call is TRBV23-1, the J call TRBJ1-1; D unresolved. TRBV23-1 is an open reading frame, and its role is uncertain. There are 14 residues in the CDR3. V lost 4 bases and J lost 3, with 12 bases in between. CDR3 in amino acids: CASSPTGRDTEAFF. CDR3 bases: TGCGCCAGCAGTCCCACCGGGCGCGACACTGAAGCTTTCTTT.

The chain joins TRBV5-1 to TRBJ2-5, with 8 nucleotides matching TRBD1. The CDR3 contains 14 residues. The germline V gene has CDR1 SGHRS and CDR2 YFSETQ. After removal of 3 bases from V and 3 bases from J, the junction contained 4 bases not matched to a gene. This CDR3 is CASSSMDREETQYF. The CDR3 nucleotides read TGCGCCAGCAGCTCGATGGACAGGGAAGAGACCCAGTACTTC.

This clone has more than one count but fewer than ten. This chain joins TRBV5-6 and TRBJ1-4; D is possibly TRBD1 (5 bases). The V gene's germline CDR1 is SGHDT and CDR2 YYEEEE. Trimming removed 0 bases from V and 8 bases from J, with 14 bases in between. The CDR3 spans 15 residues. The CDR3 DNA reads as TGTGCCAGCAGCTTGGGGCGGGACCCGAGGGAAAAACTGTTTTTT. Protein product: CASSLGRDPREKLFF.

The V gene is TRBV4-1, the J gene TRBJ2-3; 8 bases line up with TRBD2. Germline V gene lookup returns CDR1 MGHRA and CDR2 YSYEKL. The CDR3 spans 15 residues. V lost 1 base and J lost 4; bases outside the gene matches: 4. CDR3 nucleotides: TGCGCCAGCAGCCAAGCGACGCGGGGGGCAGATACGCAGTATTTT. Translated, it gives CASSQATRGADTQYF.

V gene TRBV5-1 combines with J gene TRBJ1-3; TRBD1 is a possible D gene (5 bases). V dropped 4 bases and J dropped 0 bases, with 14 bases sitting between them. This CDR3 has 16 amino acids. Germline CDR1 and CDR2: SGHRS and YFSETQ. The CDR3 sequence: CASSPDGGPSGNTIYF. Written as DNA, the CDR3 is TGCGCCAGCAGCCCGGACGGGGGACCCTCTGGAAACACCATATATTTT.

This clone occurred once. V usage is TRBV7-9 and J usage is TRBJ2-3, with D tentatively TRBD1 or TRBD2 (6 bases each). This CDR3 is built from 15 residues. The germline gives CDR1 SEHNR, CDR2 FQNEAQ (reference sequence). Between the trimmed V and J ends, which lost 5 bases and 0 bases, there was a span of 12 bases. The CDR3 sequence is CASSPWGASTDTQYF. As DNA, the CDR3 is TGTGCCAGCAGCCCCTGGGGGGCAAGCACAGATACGCAGTATTTT.

The chain has TRBV11-2 and TRBJ1-2; the match to TRBD1 covers 9 bases. Germline lookup yields CDR1 SGHAT and CDR2 FQNNGV. The CDR3 spans 16 residues. The V segment lost 0 bases and the J segment 5 bases; nucleotides outside the gene matches: 7. The CDR3 nucleotides are TGTGCCAGCAGCTTAGATGCCGGGACAGGGCCTTATGGCTACACCTTC. Protein: CASSLDAGTGPYGYTF.

This sequence joins TRBV10-3 and TRBJ2-7, with D possibly being TRBD1 (6 bases). V shed 6 bases and J shed 2 bases, with 20 bases lying between them. The CDR3 loop spans 16 amino acids. Germline loops: CDR1 ENHRY, CDR2 SYGVKD. The CDR3 reads CAISAAVVQGTYEQYF. CDR3 sequence (DNA): TGTGCCATCAGCGCTGCAGTAGTCCAGGGGACCTACGAGCAGTACTTC.

In DNA form, the CDR3 reads TGTGCCAGCAGCCAAGATGCCGGCGGGGGCACAGATACGCAGTATTTT. Translating gives CASSQDAGGGTDTQYF. The V and J genes are TRBV4-2 and TRBJ2-3, with D possibly being TRBD2 (6 bases). The CDR3 sequence is 16 residues long. From germline, CDR1 is LGHNA and CDR2 YNFKEQ. V gave up 0 bases and J gave up 1 base, with 11 bases separating them.

CDR3 residues: CASRGDRGDEKLFF. The CDR3 DNA reads TGCGCCAGCAGGGGGGACAGGGGAGATGAAAAACTGTTTTTT. The genes are TRBV5-1 and TRBJ1-4, with TRBD1 identical over 10 bases. The germline V gene encodes CDR1 SGHRS and CDR2 YFSETQ. V trimming: 5 bases; J trimming: 6 bases; junction bases outside the gene matches: 4. The CDR3 runs 14 residues. Combining the CDR3 with reference TRBV5-1 and TRBJ1-4 gives the whole variable domain KAGVTQTPRYLIKTRGQQVTLSCSPISGHRSVSWYQQTPGQGLQFLFEYFSETQRNKGNFPGRFSGRQFSNSRSEMNVSTLELGDSALYLCASRGDRGDEKLFFGSGTQLSVL.

The table lists this clone with a count of one. The V call is TRBV6-1, the J call TRBJ1-2; a possible D gene is TRBD1 (5 bases). Deletions cut 2 bases from V and 4 bases from J, with 8 bases between. This CDR3 region has 13 residues. Germline CDR1 reads MNHNS; CDR2 reads SASEGT. CDR3: CASSESGVYGYTF. The DNA of the CDR3 is TGTGCCAGCAGTGAATCGGGGGTCTATGGCTACACCTTC.

The gene calls are TRBV5-1 and TRBJ2-5; TRBD1 is a possible D gene (6 bases). Per germline, CDR1 SGHRS and CDR2 YFSETQ. The length of the CDR3 is 14 residues. Trimming pared 2 bases from V and 5 bases from J, leaving 13 bases between. CDR3 sequence reads: CASSFGSGVETQYF. The CDR3 nucleotides are TGCGCCAGCAGCTTTGGGTCAGGGGTGGAGACCCAGTACTTC.

This clone came up a few times. The CDR3 region is CASSTGEIWNSPLHF. CDR3 DNA sequence: TGTGCCAGCAGTACAGGGGAAATATGGAATTCACCCCTCCACTTT. The chain combines TRBV27 with TRBJ1-6, with 7 positions matching TRBD1. V lost 5 bases and J lost 7; bases outside the gene matches: 8. Germline V gene sequence: CDR1 MNHEY, CDR2 SMNVEV (reference sequence). The CDR3 totals 15 residues.

The chain recombines TRBV9 with TRBJ1-2; D is possibly TRBD1 (5 bases). There are 15 residues in the CDR3. Trimming stripped 4 bases from V and 0 bases from J, with 13 bases between. From germline, CDR1 is SGDLS and CDR2 YYNGEE. CDR3 coding DNA: TGTGCCAGCAGCCGGGACCGCAGGGCTAACTATGGCTACACCTTC. Protein: CASSRDRRANYGYTF.

V and J are TRBV7-9 and TRBJ2-1; TRBD1 matches at 8 bases. Germline V gives CDR1 SEHNR, CDR2 FQNEAQ (reference sequence). The CDR3 has 15 amino acids. Germline trimming cut 4 bases from V and 6 bases from J; bases unmatched to any gene: 8. The chain's CDR3 is CASSSGGGFFNEQFF. CDR3 DNA: TGTGCCAGCAGCTCAGGGGGCGGCTTTTTCAATGAGCAGTTCTTC.